This T cell receptor beta chain was sequenced during a study of patients and donors after allogeneic stem cell transplantation. MiXCR, applied by TCRdb to the RT-PCR reads, yields one record per CDR3 protein. This repertoire shows about a million distinct CDR3 sequences, roughly 17% found once; its top ten account for around 5.5%. The germline gives CDR1 MNHEY, CDR2 SVGEGT. This CDR3 spans 16 amino acids. Trimming removed 0 bases at V and 2 bases at J, with 11 bases between. The genes are TRBV6-2 or TRBV6-3 and TRBJ1-5; weak D call: TRBD1 (5 bases). Sample: blood, either unsorted or a sorted T cell fraction (not recorded which). The TCR comes from a human donor who was either an allogeneic HSCT recipient or a stem cell or donor lymphocyte infusion donor (not recorded which). It is not recorded whose cells these are; they may come from a transplant donor. The CDR3 nucleotides are TGTGCCAGCAGTTACTCGGGGGTTCGGGGCAATCAGCCCCAGCATTTT. Translation: CASSYSGVRGNQPQHF.